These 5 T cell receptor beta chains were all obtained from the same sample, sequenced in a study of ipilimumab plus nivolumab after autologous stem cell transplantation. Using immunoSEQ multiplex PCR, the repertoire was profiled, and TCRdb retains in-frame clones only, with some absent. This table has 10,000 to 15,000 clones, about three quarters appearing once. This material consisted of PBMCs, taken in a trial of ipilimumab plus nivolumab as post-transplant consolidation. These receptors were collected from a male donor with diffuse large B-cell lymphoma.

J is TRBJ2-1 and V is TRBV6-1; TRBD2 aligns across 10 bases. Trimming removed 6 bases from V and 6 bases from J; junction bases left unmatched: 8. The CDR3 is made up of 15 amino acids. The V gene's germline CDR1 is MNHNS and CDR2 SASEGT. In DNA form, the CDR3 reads TGTGCCAGCAGGGCCCTAGCGGGAGTAGGCAATGAGCAGTTCTTC. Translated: CASRALAGVGNEQFF.

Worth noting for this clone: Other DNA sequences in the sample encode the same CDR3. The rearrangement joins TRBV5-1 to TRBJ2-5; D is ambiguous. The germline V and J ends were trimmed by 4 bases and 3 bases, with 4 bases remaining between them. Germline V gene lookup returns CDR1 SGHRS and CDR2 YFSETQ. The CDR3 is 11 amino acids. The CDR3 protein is CASSLEETQYF. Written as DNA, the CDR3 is TGCGCCAGCAGCCTCGAAGAGACCCAGTACTTC.

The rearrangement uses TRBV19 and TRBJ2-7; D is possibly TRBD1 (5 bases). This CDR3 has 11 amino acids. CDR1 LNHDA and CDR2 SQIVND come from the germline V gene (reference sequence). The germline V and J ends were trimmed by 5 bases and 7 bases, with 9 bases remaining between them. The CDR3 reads CASSLGQEQYF. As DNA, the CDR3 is TGTGCCAGTAGTCTAGGACAAGAGCAGTACTTC.

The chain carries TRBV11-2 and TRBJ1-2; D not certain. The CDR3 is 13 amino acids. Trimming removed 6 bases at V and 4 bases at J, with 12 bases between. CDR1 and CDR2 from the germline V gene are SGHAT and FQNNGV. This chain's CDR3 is CASSHGNPYGYTF. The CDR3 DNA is TGTGCCAGCAGTCATGGGAACCCCTATGGCTACACCTTC.

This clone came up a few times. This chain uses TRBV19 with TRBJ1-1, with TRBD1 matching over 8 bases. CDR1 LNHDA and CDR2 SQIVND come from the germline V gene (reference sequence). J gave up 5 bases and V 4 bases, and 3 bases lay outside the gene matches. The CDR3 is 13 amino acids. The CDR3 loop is CASSTGGWTEAFF. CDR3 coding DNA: TGTGCCAGTAGTACAGGGGGCTGGACTGAAGCTTTCTTT.